The entry below describes one TCR beta chain. The source of the sample is a study of cytomegalovirus exposure and HLA in healthy donors. This CDR3 contains 15 residues. Germline-derived CDR1 and CDR2 are KGHSH and LQKENI. V lost 3 bases, J lost 1 base, and 5 bases stayed unmatched. The PCR ran on 60 Vbeta and 13 Jbeta primers. The method was immunoSEQ multiplex PCR; TCRdb's version includes in-frame clones alone and lacks a portion of them. Counted here are about 97,000 clones, around 81% occurring once; the ten biggest clones make up about 5%. Sequences were obtained from PBMCs. This sequence joins TRBV18 and TRBJ1-2; 7 bases fit TRBD1. This TCR was recovered from a man in his forties in good health and CMV-seropositive. Written as DNA, the CDR3 is TGTGCCAGCTCACCCTATACAGGGGATAACTATGGCTACACCTTC. Its protein is CASSPYTGDNYGYTF.